This T cell receptor beta chain was recorded in a study of T cells in Graves' hyperthyroidism and ophthalmopathy (dated by TCRdb to between 2018 and 2020). Some background on the complete study: A discovery cohort of fewer than 110 patients, roughly 43 with Graves' ophthalmopathy and approximately 55 with stable Graves' hyperthyroidism, was used to find distinguishing TCR V-J signatures. Whether ophthalmopathy could be predicted prospectively was tested in an independent validation cohort made up of fewer than 20 hyperthyroidism patients plus 17 patients who later progressed to ophthalmopathy. For training and testing, the 100 or so patients in the discovery cohort were randomly divided in a 7:3 ratio. In addition, the study compared T-cell repertoires in thyroid tissue and in blood from 6 or 7 Graves' hyperthyroidism patients. Following sampling, methimazole starting at 30 mg daily was given to hyperthyroidism patients, and high-dose intravenous methylprednisolone was given to ophthalmopathy patients. The paper reports TCR Vbeta CDR3 sequencing of more than 120 peripheral blood samples: fewer than 50 ophthalmopathy, over 70 hyperthyroidism and approximately 17 progressor patients.

The TCR beta CDR3 regions were amplified from RNA transcripts. The first round of RT-PCR for the TCR CDR3 was performed with the HTBI primer set and the Qiagen OneStep RT-PCR kit. A second multiplex PCR round built the libraries, followed by size selection and purification. The libraries were sequenced on an Illumina HiSeq2000 using paired-end 100 bp reads. In the original analysis: SOAPnuke was used to process the raw data, throwing out any read that contained adapters or uncalled bases, had a mean Phred below 15, or lacked an exact constant-primer or identifier match. COPE v1.2.5 was used to merge high-quality paired reads, and clonotypes were defined as unique nucleotide sequences. MiTCR v1.1 was used to align clonotypes to the IMGT TRBV, TRBD and TRBJ reference segments. The analysis included only V-J combinations with a frequency above 0.0001, which together covered around 99% of the repertoires. A TCS score was defined as the ratio of F50 (clonal expansion) to E x V (chaos), with BLOSUM62-based TCRdist applied between CDR3 peptides within each V-J. Welch's t-statistics and random forest reduced roughly 540 V-J features to 10 to 15, which were used in a naive Bayes classifier (R e1071). The similarity between thyroid and blood repertoires was quantified using the Morisita-Horn index. TCRdb ran its own pipeline on the public reads, namely fastp trimming at Q25 and MiXCR clone calling, and kept in-frame beta chains. Each CDR3 protein gets just one entry, which takes the most common genes and DNA from the rows behind it. TCRdb's processing, not the authors', yielded these V and J calls. In this sample the table shows 480,000 or so distinct CDR3 sequences, 35% to 50% of which occur a single time. Around two fifths of the sample rests with the top ten.

Trimming accounts for 6 bases at V and 2 bases at J, while the number of junction bases matched to no gene is 9. The CDR3 starts with the cysteine, ends with the phenylalanine, and has 15 residues. The only DNA kept is the CDR3, 45 bases in frame from the first base. For CDR1 and CDR2, the germline V gene lists SNHLY and FYNNEI. The study excluded patients with uncontrolled infections, other autoimmune diseases, pregnancy or lactation. Diagnoses relied on clinical symptoms, serum thyroxine and TRAb, thyroid ultrasound and orbital computed tomography. Total RNA was extracted using Trizol reagent, and RNA quality was assessed on an Agilent 2100 Bioanalyzer. Findings and caveats that apply to the study as a whole: In cross-validation, a model built on a 13 V-J signature told ophthalmopathy apart from stable hyperthyroidism with 85% to 90% sensitivity and approximately 84% specificity, and in testing the same model reached 80%/75%. Most expanded thyroid clonotypes (frequency above 0.001) were also detected in blood, a finding suggesting that blood repertoires may reflect thyroid immune responses. Sample size was not statistically predetermined, and blinding of investigators to group allocation was not performed. During validation, the model predicted progression to ophthalmopathy a median of approximately six months ahead of onset, with approximately 70% sensitivity and under 85% specificity.

About this clonotype itself: The antigen it recognizes is unknown. No much larger clone exists at a distance of one base, and base qualities are not known.

The sequencing sample was made of peripheral blood or thyroid tissue (not recorded which). The TCR was taken from an adult woman with Graves' disease, either hyperthyroidism or ophthalmopathy (not recorded which). In this chain, TRBV2 is recombined with TRBJ1-2; the junction holds 7 bases that match TRBD1. The DNA is as follows: TGTGCCAGCAGCCGCTTGGGGGGACAGAACTATGGCTACACCTTC. It codes for CASSRLGGQNYGYTF.